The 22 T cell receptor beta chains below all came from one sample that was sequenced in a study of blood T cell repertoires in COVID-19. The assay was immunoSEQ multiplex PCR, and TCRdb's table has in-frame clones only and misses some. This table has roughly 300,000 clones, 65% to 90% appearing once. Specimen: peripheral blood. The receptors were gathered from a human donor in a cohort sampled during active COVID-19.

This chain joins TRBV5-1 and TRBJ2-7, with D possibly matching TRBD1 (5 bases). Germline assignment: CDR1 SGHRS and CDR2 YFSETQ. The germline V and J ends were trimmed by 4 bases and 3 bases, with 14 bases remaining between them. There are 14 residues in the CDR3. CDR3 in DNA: TGCGCCAGCAGCGATTACAGGAACCTCTACGAGCAGTACTTC. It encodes CASSDYRNLYEQYF. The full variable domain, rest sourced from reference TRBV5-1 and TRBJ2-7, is KAGVTQTPRYLIKTRGQQVTLSCSPISGHRSVSWYQQTPGQGLQFLFEYFSETQRNKGNFPGRFSGRQFSNSRSEMNVSTLELGDSALYLCASSDYRNLYEQYFGPGTRLTVT.

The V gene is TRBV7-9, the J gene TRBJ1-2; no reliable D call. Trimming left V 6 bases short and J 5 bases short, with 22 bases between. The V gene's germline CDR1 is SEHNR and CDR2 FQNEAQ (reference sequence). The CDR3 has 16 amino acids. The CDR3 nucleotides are TGTGCCAGCAGTAAGGACGGTTCCGGGAGGGTTTATGGCTACACCTTC. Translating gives CASSKDGSGRVYGYTF.

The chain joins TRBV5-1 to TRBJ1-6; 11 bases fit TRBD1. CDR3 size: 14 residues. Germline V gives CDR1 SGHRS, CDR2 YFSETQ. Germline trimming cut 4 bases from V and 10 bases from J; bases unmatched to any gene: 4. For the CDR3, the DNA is TGCGCCAGCAGCCCCGGGACAGGGGGATCACCCCTCCACTTT. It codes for CASSPGTGGSPLHF.

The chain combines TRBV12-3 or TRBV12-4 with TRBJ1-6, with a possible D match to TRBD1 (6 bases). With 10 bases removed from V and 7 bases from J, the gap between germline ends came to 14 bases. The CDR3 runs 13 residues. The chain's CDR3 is CANSKGVNSPLHF. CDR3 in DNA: TGTGCCAACTCGAAGGGGGTCAATTCACCCCTCCACTTT.

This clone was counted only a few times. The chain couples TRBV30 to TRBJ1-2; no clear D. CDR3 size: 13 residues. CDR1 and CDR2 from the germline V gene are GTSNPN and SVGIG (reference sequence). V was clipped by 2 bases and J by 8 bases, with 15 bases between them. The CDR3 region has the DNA TGTGCCTGGAGTTTCCCTTCGCCGGGAGGCTACACCTTC. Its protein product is CAWSFPSPGGYTF.

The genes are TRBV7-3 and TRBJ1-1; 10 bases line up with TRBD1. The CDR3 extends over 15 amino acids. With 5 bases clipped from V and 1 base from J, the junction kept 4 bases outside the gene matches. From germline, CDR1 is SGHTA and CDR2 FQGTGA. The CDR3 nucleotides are TGTGCCAGCAGCGCCAGGGACAGGGGGAACACTGAAGCTTTCTTT. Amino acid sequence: CASSARDRGNTEAFF.

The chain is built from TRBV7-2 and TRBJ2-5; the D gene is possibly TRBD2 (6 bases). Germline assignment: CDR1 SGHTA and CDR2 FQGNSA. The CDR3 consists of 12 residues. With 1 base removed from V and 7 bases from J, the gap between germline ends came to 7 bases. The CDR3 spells CASSLEAGTQYF. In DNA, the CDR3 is TGTGCCAGCAGCTTAGAAGCGGGGACCCAGTACTTC.

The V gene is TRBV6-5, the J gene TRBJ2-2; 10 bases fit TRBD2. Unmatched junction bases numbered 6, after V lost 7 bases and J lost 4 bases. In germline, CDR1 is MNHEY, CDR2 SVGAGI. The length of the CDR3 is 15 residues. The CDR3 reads CASKERGGRTGELFF. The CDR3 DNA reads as TGTGCCAGCAAAGAGCGGGGGGGCCGCACCGGGGAGCTGTTTTTT.

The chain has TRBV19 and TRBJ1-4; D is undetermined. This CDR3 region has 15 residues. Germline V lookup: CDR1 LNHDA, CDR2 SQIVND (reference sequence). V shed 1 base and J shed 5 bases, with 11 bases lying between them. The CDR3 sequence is CASSIAGNPNEKLFF. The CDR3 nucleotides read TGTGCCAGTAGTATAGCAGGCAACCCGAATGAAAAACTGTTTTTT.

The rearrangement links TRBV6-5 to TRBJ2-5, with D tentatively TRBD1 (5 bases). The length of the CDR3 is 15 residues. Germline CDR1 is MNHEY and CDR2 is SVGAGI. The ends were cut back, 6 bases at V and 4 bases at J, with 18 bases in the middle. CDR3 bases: TGTGCCAGCAGAGACCAAATTACAAGGGGAGAGACCCAGTACTTC. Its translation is CASRDQITRGETQYF.

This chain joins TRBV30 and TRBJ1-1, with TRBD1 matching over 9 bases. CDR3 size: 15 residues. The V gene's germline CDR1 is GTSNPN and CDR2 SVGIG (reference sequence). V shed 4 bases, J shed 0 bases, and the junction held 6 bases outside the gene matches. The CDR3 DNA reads TGTGCCTGGAACAGGGGGCGCGGTTTGAACACTGAAGCTTTCTTT. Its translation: CAWNRGRGLNTEAFF.

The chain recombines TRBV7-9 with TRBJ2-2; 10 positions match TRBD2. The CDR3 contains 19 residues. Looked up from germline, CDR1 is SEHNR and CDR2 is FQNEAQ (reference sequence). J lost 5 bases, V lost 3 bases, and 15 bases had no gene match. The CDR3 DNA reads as TGTGCCAGCAGCTTCCCCCGGTCTACAGCGGGGGGGCGTACCGGGGAGCTGTTTTTT. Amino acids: CASSFPRSTAGGRTGELFF.

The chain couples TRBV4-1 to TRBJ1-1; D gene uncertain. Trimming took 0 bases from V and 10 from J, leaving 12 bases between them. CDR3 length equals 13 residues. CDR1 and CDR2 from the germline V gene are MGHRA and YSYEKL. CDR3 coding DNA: TGCGCCAGCAGCCAAGAGTCACCACGGGGAGCTTTCTTT. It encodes CASSQESPRGAFF.

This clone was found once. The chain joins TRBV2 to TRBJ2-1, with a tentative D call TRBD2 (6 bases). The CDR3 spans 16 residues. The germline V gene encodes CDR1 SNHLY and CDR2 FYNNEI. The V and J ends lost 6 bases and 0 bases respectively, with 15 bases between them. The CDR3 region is CASRGLAASSYNEQFF. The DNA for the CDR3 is TGTGCCAGCAGGGGCTTAGCGGCAAGCTCCTACAATGAGCAGTTCTTC.

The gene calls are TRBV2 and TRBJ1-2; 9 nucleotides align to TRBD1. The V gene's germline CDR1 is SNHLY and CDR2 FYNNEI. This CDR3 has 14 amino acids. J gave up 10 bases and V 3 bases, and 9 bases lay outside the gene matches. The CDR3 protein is CASSDPTGTGHYTF. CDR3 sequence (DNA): TGTGCCAGCAGTGACCCTACCGGGACAGGGCACTACACCTTC.

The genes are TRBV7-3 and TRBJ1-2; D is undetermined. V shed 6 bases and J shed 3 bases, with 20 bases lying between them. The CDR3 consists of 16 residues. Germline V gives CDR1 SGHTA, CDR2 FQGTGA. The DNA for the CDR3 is TGTGCCAGCAGTCCTACGGTTCAAACAGCTTACTATGGCTACACCTTC. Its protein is CASSPTVQTAYYGYTF.

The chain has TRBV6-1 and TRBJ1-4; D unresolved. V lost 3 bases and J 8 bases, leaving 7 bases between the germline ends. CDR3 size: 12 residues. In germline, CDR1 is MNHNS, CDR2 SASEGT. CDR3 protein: CASSDPSEKLFF. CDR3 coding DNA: TGTGCCAGCAGTGACCCTTCCGAAAAACTGTTTTTT.

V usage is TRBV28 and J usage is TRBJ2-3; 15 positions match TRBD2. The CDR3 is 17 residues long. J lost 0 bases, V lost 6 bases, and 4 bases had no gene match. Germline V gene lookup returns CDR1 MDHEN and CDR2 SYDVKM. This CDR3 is CASSWGTSGGSTDTQYF. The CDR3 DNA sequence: TGTGCCAGCAGCTGGGGGACTAGCGGGGGGAGCACAGATACGCAGTATTTT.

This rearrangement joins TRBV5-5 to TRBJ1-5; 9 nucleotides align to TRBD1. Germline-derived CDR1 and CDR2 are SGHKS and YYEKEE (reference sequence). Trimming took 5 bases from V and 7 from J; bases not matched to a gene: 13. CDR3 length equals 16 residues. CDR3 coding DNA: TGTGCCAGCAGTTACGTTTTAGGCGGACAGGGGCAGCCCCAGCATTTT. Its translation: CASSYVLGGQGQPQHF.

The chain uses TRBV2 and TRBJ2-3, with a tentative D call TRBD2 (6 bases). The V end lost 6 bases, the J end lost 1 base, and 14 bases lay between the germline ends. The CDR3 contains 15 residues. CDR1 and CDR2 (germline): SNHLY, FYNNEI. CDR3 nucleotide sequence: TGTGCCAGCAGCGCAAACGGCGGGGGCACAGATACGCAGTATTTT. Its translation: CASSANGGGTDTQYF.

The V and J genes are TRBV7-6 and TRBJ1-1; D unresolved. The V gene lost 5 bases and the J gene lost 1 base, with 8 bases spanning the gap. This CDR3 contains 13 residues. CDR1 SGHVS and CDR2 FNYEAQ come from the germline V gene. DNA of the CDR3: TGTGCCAGCAGCGGCCGGAGGAACACTGAAGCTTTCTTT. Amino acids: CASSGRRNTEAFF.

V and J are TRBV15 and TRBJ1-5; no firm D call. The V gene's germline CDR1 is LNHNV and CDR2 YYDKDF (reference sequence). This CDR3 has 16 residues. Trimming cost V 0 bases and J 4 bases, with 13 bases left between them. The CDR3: CATSRDAGGRNQPQHF. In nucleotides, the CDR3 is TGTGCCACCAGCAGAGATGCGGGCGGAAGAAATCAGCCCCAGCATTTT.